This TCR beta chain was recorded in a study of blood T cell repertoires in COVID-19. With V trimmed by 5 bases and J by 8 bases, 13 bases remained unmatched. CDR3 length: 15 amino acids. Germline CDR1 is GTSNPN and CDR2 is SVGIG (reference sequence). Measured with immunoSEQ multiplex PCR; TCRdb has only the in-frame clones, and not every one. This table has about 380,000 clones, about 90% appearing once. This sequence was found in a woman aged 25 to 39 who had recovered from COVID-19. This chain connects TRBV30 to TRBJ2-1, with 9 nucleotides matching TRBD1. Sequenced input: PBMCs or T cells enriched from blood (not recorded which). The CDR3 sequence is CAWAPLGQGSDEQFF. The CDR3 DNA follows: TGTGCCTGGGCCCCCTTGGGACAGGGATCGGATGAGCAGTTCTTC.